What follows is one T cell receptor (beta chain) and its context. Its antigen is not known. The sample originates from a study of cytomegalovirus exposure and HLA in healthy donors. Study results and limitations: Whilst most TCR sequences proved rare, a subset of public TCRs occurred across many donors.

Both 60 Vbeta primers and 13 Jbeta primers went into the PCR. The repertoire was sequenced with immunoSEQ multiplex PCR; TCRdb's copy has only in-frame clones and lacks some. The sample holds some 140,000 clones, more than 70% seen once. Sequenced: PBMCs. This TCR was recovered from a male donor in good health and CMV-seropositive.

The CDR3 loop reads CASSQIITGGVEGYTF. The CDR3 DNA reads as TGCGCCAGCAGCCAGATAATTACAGGGGGCGTGGAGGGCTACACCTTC. The chain uses TRBV4-3 and TRBJ1-2, with TRBD1 matching 9 bases. The ends lost 3 bases at V and 8 bases at J; junction bases unmatched: 13. The germline CDR1 and CDR2 sequences are LGHNA and YSLEER. The CDR3 sequence is 16 residues long.